A selection of T cell receptor beta chains follows, all from one sample in a study of T cell responses to AZD1222 COVID-19 vaccine. Profiling relied on immunoSEQ multiplex PCR, and the TCRdb table lists in-frame clones only, not all of them. The profile shows approximately 140,000 clones, less than 95% of them singletons. The sample was peripheral blood, taken on day 0 of AZD1222 vaccination. Every receptor here comes from an adult in good health. The CDR3 runs from the conserved cysteine through the conserved F or W. The D gene is left open where the match is weak. Clone size is shown for a subset of rows, as once, few, many or a class of expanded clone.

>TRBV25-1|NA|NA|TRBJ2-5|14
TGTGCCAGCAGTCCCAGGGGAATGCAAGAGACCCAGTACTTC
CASSPRGMQETQYF
>TRBV7-2|NA|NA|TRBJ1-3|15
TGTGCCAGCAGCTTAAACCCGCCCCCGGATGACACCATATATTTT
CASSLNPPPDDTIYF
>TRBV7-3|NA|TRBD2|TRBJ2-3|15
TGTGCCAGCAGCCTCAGCGGGAGTAGCTCAGATACGCAGTATTTT
CASSLSGSSSDTQYF
>TRBV7-9|NA|TRBD1|TRBJ2-4|13
TGTGCCAGCAGCTTAGTTGAAGGGGGCGGGTTGTACTTC
CASSLVEGGGLYF
>TRBV6-5|NA|NA|TRBJ1-2|13
TGTGCCAGCAGTTCTTCCCTGGGGGGTGGCTACACCTTC
CASSSSLGGGYTF
>TRBV11-3|NA|NA|TRBJ1-1|15
TGTGCCAGCAGCTTAGGGGCAGGGGTAGGGACTGAAGCTTTCTTT
CASSLGAGVGTEAFF
>TRBV4-2|NA|TRBD2|TRBJ2-5|15
TGTGCCAGCAGCCAAGACCCTAGCGGACAAGAGACCCAGTACTTC
CASSQDPSGQETQYF
>TRBV11-2|NA|NA|TRBJ1-1|15
TGTGCCAGCAGCTTACAGGGTCTCATGAACACTGAAGCTTTCTTT
CASSLQGLMNTEAFF
>TRBV5-6|NA|NA|TRBJ2-1|15
TGTGCCAGCAGCTTCAGGGGGGTGGGTGGCAATGAGCAGTTCTTC
CASSFRGVGGNEQFF
>TRBV10-2|NA|NA|TRBJ2-2|14
TGCGCCAGCAGACCGGGGGCAAAGTCCGGGGAGCTGTTTTTT
CASRPGAKSGELFF
>TRBV3-1/TRBV3-2|NA|NA|TRBJ1-2|18
TGTGCCAGCAGCCAAGGTTCGCCGCGGGGGAATAGTACCTATGGCTACACCTTC
CASSQGSPRGNSTYGYTF
>TRBV7-8|NA|TRBD1|TRBJ2-1|13
TGTGCCAGCAGCTTGGGGACAGACAATGAGCAGTTCTTC
CASSLGTDNEQFF
>TRBV6-2/TRBV6-3|NA|TRBD1|TRBJ2-7|14
TGTGCCAGCAGCGGGACAGGGGCCTCCTACGAGCAGTACTTC
CASSGTGASYEQYF
>TRBV10-3|NA|TRBD1|TRBJ2-2|18
TGTGCCATCAGTGAGTCAGGGACAGAAGGTGCAACGGCCGGGGAGCTGTTTTTT
CAISESGTEGATAGELFF
>TRBV4-3|NA|TRBD1|TRBJ1-1|13
TGCGCCAGCAGCCCCAGGACAGGGACTGAAGCTTTCTTT
CASSPRTGTEAFF
>TRBV5-6|NA|TRBD1|TRBJ1-6|15
TGTGCCAGCAGCTTTAGGGACAGGGACGTTTCACCCCTCCACTTT
CASSFRDRDVSPLHF
>TRBV5-1|NA|NA|TRBJ1-3|16
TGCGCCAGCAGCTTGGAGCTTCGGAGCTCTGGAAACACCATATATTTT
CASSLELRSSGNTIYF
>TRBV30|NA|TRBD1|TRBJ2-6|19
TGTGCCTGGAGTGTCCCTGGGGGACAGGGAAACTCTGGGGCCAACGTCCTGACTTTC
CAWSVPGGQGNSGANVLTF
>TRBV7-8|NA|NA|TRBJ2-1|15
TGTGCCAGCAGCAGAAACTCAGGGGTCTACAATGAGCAGTTCTTC
CASSRNSGVYNEQFF
>TRBV7-7|NA|NA|TRBJ2-1|13
TGTGCTAGCAGCTTAGAAGAAGGAGGTGAGCAGTTCTTC
CASSLEEGGEQFF
>TRBV19|once|NA|TRBJ1-1|13
TGTGCCAGTACCTCCGGGAGCCGCGCTGAAGCTTTCTTT
CASTSGSRAEAFF
>TRBV2|NA|NA|TRBJ2-7|13
TGTGCCAGCAGTGACCCGGACACAATCGAGCAGTACTTC
CASSDPDTIEQYF
>TRBV6-6|NA|TRBD2|TRBJ2-1|18
TGTGCCAGCAGTCAGGATAGCGGGGTTTTAGTCTTTTACAATGAGCAGTTCTTC
CASSQDSGVLVFYNEQFF
>TRBV5-1|NA|NA|TRBJ2-3|15
TGCGCCAGCAGCCCCCCCGTGGGTAGGACAGATACGCAGTATTTT
CASSPPVGRTDTQYF
>TRBV9|NA|TRBD2|TRBJ2-1|15
TGTGCCAGCAGCGACGGCGGGAGCTCCTACAATGAGCAGTTCTTC
CASSDGGSSYNEQFF
>TRBV3-1/TRBV3-2|NA|NA|TRBJ2-1|15
TGTGCCAGCAGCCAAGAGGGCCGCCGCTGGGGTGAGCAGTTCTTC
CASSQEGRRWGEQFF
>TRBV7-2|NA|NA|TRBJ1-1|18
TGTGCCAGCAGCCATCGCCCGGGAGGGGCAAATAGCGGCTCTGAAGCTTTCTTT
CASSHRPGGANSGSEAFF
>TRBV7-8|NA|NA|TRBJ2-7|12
TGTGCCAGCCGGGGCAACTCCTACGAGCAGTACTTC
CASRGNSYEQYF
>TRBV15|NA|TRBD2|TRBJ2-3|15
TGTGCCACCAGCAGAGAATTGCGGGGGGATCATACGCAGTATTTT
CATSRELRGDHTQYF
>TRBV25-1|once|NA|TRBJ1-2|12
TGTGCCAGTAGCCAGGCGGACTATGGCTACACCTTC
CASSQADYGYTF
>TRBV4-2|NA|NA|TRBJ1-1|14
TGTGCCAGCAGCCAAGTAGGGGGGAACACTGAAGCTTTCTTT
CASSQVGGNTEAFF
>TRBV11-3|NA|TRBD2|TRBJ2-1|17
TGTGCCAGCAGCTTACAGTTTGGGACTAGCGGATACAATGAGCAGTTCTTC
CASSLQFGTSGYNEQFF
>TRBV12-5|NA|TRBD1|TRBJ2-2|20
TGTGCTAGTGGTTTGGTATTCCCCCTCCGGGACAGGATGAACACCGGGGAGCTGTTTTTT
CASGLVFPLRDRMNTGELFF
>TRBV9|NA|TRBD2|TRBJ2-3|14
TGTGCCAGCAGCGGGCTAACTAGCGGAGATACGCAGTATTTT
CASSGLTSGDTQYF
>TRBV6-5|NA|NA|TRBJ2-2|12
TGTGCCGGTCAACTGGACACCGGGGAGCTGTTTTTT
CAGQLDTGELFF
>TRBV30|NA|TRBD1|TRBJ2-7|14
TGTGCCTGGACCGACAGGGGGGGAGCCCTCGAGCAGTACTTC
CAWTDRGGALEQYF
>TRBV5-1|NA|NA|TRBJ2-5|14
TGCGCCAGCAGCTTGGATGGCTCCCAAGAGACCCAGTACTTC
CASSLDGSQETQYF
>TRBV5-1|NA|NA|TRBJ2-4|14
TGCGCCAGCAGCTCTGGGGGTTCCAAAAACATTCAGTACTTC
CASSSGGSKNIQYF
>TRBV10-2|NA|TRBD1|TRBJ1-1|14
TGCGCCAGCAGGATGACAGGGGCGAACACTGAAGCTTTCTTT
CASRMTGANTEAFF
>TRBV9|NA|TRBD2|TRBJ2-1|16
TGTGCCAGCAGTGGGGGGACTAGCGGATCCTACAATGAGCAGTTCTTC
CASSGGTSGSYNEQFF
>TRBV15|NA|TRBD1|TRBJ2-2|12
TGTGCCACCAGCAAGAGGGGGCAGGAGCTGTTTTTT
CATSKRGQELFF
>TRBV4-1|NA|NA|TRBJ1-2|16
TGCGCCAGCAGCCAAGAGAGGACGGCCAGGTACTATGGCTACACCTTC
CASSQERTARYYGYTF
>TRBV7-2|NA|NA|TRBJ2-7|13
TGTGCCAGCAGCTTAGTCAGGGGTGGGGAGCAGTACTTC
CASSLVRGGEQYF
>TRBV5-1|NA|TRBD2|TRBJ2-2|16
TGCGCCAGCAGCTTGGCCGGCGGGGGGAACACCGGGGAGCTGTTTTTT
CASSLAGGGNTGELFF
>TRBV5-1|NA|NA|TRBJ2-3|14
TGCGCCAGCAGCGCGACCGAAAACAGAGCTACGCAGTATTTT
CASSATENRATQYF
>TRBV9|NA|TRBD2|TRBJ2-2|18
TGTGCCAGCAGCCCCCGCCCCACTAGCGGGGGGGCAGCGGGGGAGCTGTTTTTT
CASSPRPTSGGAAGELFF
>TRBV19|NA|NA|TRBJ2-3|12
TGTGCCAGTAAGTCGCCCGGAGATACGCAGTATTTT
CASKSPGDTQYF
>TRBV7-9|NA|TRBD2|TRBJ2-3|18
TGTGCCAGCAGCCCGCCCCCCCTAGCGGGGGGTAGCACAGATACGCAGTATTTT
CASSPPPLAGGSTDTQYF